The present T cell receptor (beta chain) was sequenced within a study of CD8 T cells in Susac syndrome. Study results and limitations: Clonal expansion did not appear in Susac syndrome CD4+ T cell repertoires.

Definite or probable Susac syndrome was diagnosed using recently defined diagnostic criteria. Negative magnetic isolation gave CD8+ and CD4+ cells; FACS enriched CD8+ TEMRA. CDR3 size: 14 residues. In germline, CDR1 is SGHTA, CDR2 FQGNSA. J gave up 7 bases and V 3 bases, and 5 bases lay outside the gene matches. Points on this clonotype: Antigen specificity is unknown.

Random-hexamer reverse transcription was applied to roughly 0.5 to 1 ug RNA. TCRdb independently ran MiXCR on the immunoSEQ multiplex PCR reads; one entry per CDR3 protein. The table has about 180,000 distinct CDR3 sequences, 90% to 95% seen once. The clonotype comes from a human donor with Susac syndrome. The rearrangement uses TRBV7-2 and TRBJ2-1, with 8 bases that match TRBD1. The sample taken for sequencing was CD4+ T cells from PBMCs. DNA for the CDR3: TGTGCCAGCAGCTTTCGGACAGGGAGGAATGAGCAGTTCTTC. Translating it yields CASSFRTGRNEQFF.